The clone carrying this T cell receptor beta chain was seen many times. TCRdb re-derived calls from the 5' RACE reads in MiXCR, one entry per CDR3 protein. The table includes about 62,000 distinct CDR3 sequences, over 3.5% detected once. These data come from a study of neurological immune-mediated disorders. The sequenced sample consisted of PBMCs. This TCR derives from a woman aged 45-65 years with multiple sclerosis.

The CDR3 DNA follows: TGTGCCAGCAGCGCGCGAACAGGGTCAACTAATGAAAAACTGTTTTTT. Its translation: CASSARTGSTNEKLFF. This sequence joins TRBV9 and TRBJ1-4, with D tentatively TRBD1 (6 bases). Trimming shortened V by 3 bases and J by 0 bases, and 12 bases separated the two germline ends. This CDR3 region has 16 residues. In germline, CDR1 is SGDLS, CDR2 YYNGEE. The variable domain in full, completed from reference TRBV9 and TRBJ1-4, reads DSGVTQTPKHLITATGQRVTLRCSPRSGDLSVYWYQQSLDQGLQFLIQYYNGEERAKGNILERFSAQQFPDLHSELNLSSLELGDSALYFCASSARTGSTNEKLFFGSGTQLSVL.